The 29 T cell receptor beta chains in this list originate from one sample, sequenced in a study of shared clonotypes between healthy human individuals. Data came from immunoSEQ multiplex PCR; TCRdb stores just in-frame clones and leaves some out. The sample consists of about 490,000 clones, roughly 78% of them appearing once. Sequencing was done on a sample of PBMCs. The receptors shown here come from a woman aged 40 to 50 in good health. Some clones in this sample may be carry-over from other donors' samples.

This chain uses TRBV29-1 with TRBJ1-2; D call uncertain. V lost 1 base and J lost 6, with 6 bases in between. Germline-derived CDR1 and CDR2 are SQVTM and ANQGSEA. There are 11 residues in the CDR3. This CDR3 is CSVEGGHGYTF. CDR3 bases: TGCAGCGTTGAAGGGGGTCATGGCTACACCTTC.

This clone has just a few counts. The chain uses TRBV27 and TRBJ1-5; D remains unclear. The CDR3 spans 14 residues. Germline V gene lookup returns CDR1 MNHEY and CDR2 SMNVEV (reference sequence). V dropped 6 bases and J dropped 1 base, with 10 bases sitting between them. CDR3 protein: CASSALGSNQPQHF. Here the CDR3 DNA reads TGTGCCAGCAGCGCTTTAGGAAGCAATCAGCCCCAGCATTTT.

This sequence joins TRBV2 and TRBJ2-2; D uncertain. Trimming stripped 7 bases from V and 0 bases from J, with 12 bases between. Germline lookup yields CDR1 SNHLY and CDR2 FYNNEI. There are 15 residues in the CDR3. In nucleotides, the CDR3 is TGTGCCAGCACTATGGGCCTGGCGAACACCGGGGAGCTGTTTTTT. Translated, it gives CASTMGLANTGELFF.

This clone is a singleton in its sample. The rearrangement uses TRBV4-2 and TRBJ2-1; D tentatively reads TRBD1 or TRBD2 (5 bases each). In germline, CDR1 is LGHNA, CDR2 YNFKEQ. The CDR3 sequence is 16 residues long. V gave up 3 bases and J gave up 4 bases, with 16 bases separating them. Here the CDR3 DNA reads TGTGCCAGCAGCCAGGCGACCGGGACGGCGTACAATGAGCAGTTCTTC. This codes for CASSQATGTAYNEQFF.

The J gene is TRBJ1-1, the V gene TRBV18, with D unresolved. V was clipped by 3 bases and J by 0 bases, with 17 bases between them. The CDR3 runs to 17 residues. Germline-derived CDR1 and CDR2 are KGHSH and LQKENI. CDR3 region: CASSPRQLGLVNTEAFF. The CDR3 nucleotides are TGTGCCAGCTCACCGCGCCAGCTAGGGCTTGTGAACACTGAAGCTTTCTTT.

The rearrangement links TRBV19 to TRBJ2-1; 7 nucleotides align to TRBD2. The CDR3 length is 13 residues. V trimming: 7 bases; J trimming: 5 bases; junction bases outside the gene matches: 5. Germline V gene sequence: CDR1 LNHDA, CDR2 SQIVND (reference sequence). DNA for the CDR3: TGTGCCAGTAATGCGGGAGTGAACAATGAGCAGTTCTTC. Its translation: CASNAGVNNEQFF. The complete variable domain, with remaining parts taken from reference TRBV19 and TRBJ2-1, reads DGGITQSPKYLFRKEGQNVTLSCEQNLNHDAMYWYRQDPGQGLRLIYYSQIVNDFQKGDIAEGYSVSREKKESFPLTVTSAQKNPTAFYLCASNAGVNNEQFFGPGTRLTVL.

The V call is TRBV6-6, the J call TRBJ1-4; D might be TRBD1 (6 bases). The germline V gene has CDR1 MNHNY and CDR2 SVGAGI (reference sequence). The V and J ends lost 5 bases and 7 bases respectively, with 11 bases between them. The CDR3 spans 13 residues. The CDR3 protein is CASSPTGSEKLFF. CDR3 in DNA: TGTGCCAGCAGTCCAACAGGGAGTGAAAAACTGTTTTTT.

This chain joins TRBV30 and TRBJ2-2; D gene unclear. Germline values: CDR1 GTSNPN, CDR2 SVGIG (reference sequence). This CDR3 contains 11 residues. V was trimmed by 8 bases and J by 4 bases, leaving 8 bases between them. CDR3 in DNA: TGTGCCCGCCGTCTCACCGGGGAGCTGTTTTTT. Protein: CARRLTGELFF.

The V and J genes are TRBV2 and TRBJ2-7; D uncertain. There are 12 residues in the CDR3. The germline gives CDR1 SNHLY, CDR2 FYNNEI. Trimming took off 6 bases at V and 2 bases at J, with 8 bases between the two ends. CDR3 nucleotide sequence: TGTGCCAGCAGGCCCCTTGCCTACGAGCAGTACTTC. Translated: CASRPLAYEQYF. Filled out from reference TRBV2 and TRBJ2-7, the complete variable domain reads EPEVTQTPSHQVTQMGQEVILRCVPISNHLYFYWYRQILGQKVEFLVSFYNNEISEKSEIFDDQFSVERPDGSNFTLKIRSTKLEDSAMYFCASRPLAYEQYFGPGTRLTVT.

This clone has just one count. This chain joins TRBV28 and TRBJ2-7; a weak D match, TRBD1 (6 bases). Trimming left V 4 bases short and J 1 base short, with 14 bases between. This CDR3 has 15 residues. Germline-derived CDR1 and CDR2 are MDHEN and SYDVKM. This CDR3 reads CASSSTGSGSYEQYF. The CDR3 DNA follows: TGTGCCAGCAGTTCTACAGGGTCGGGTTCCTACGAGCAGTACTTC.

V gene TRBV2 combines with J gene TRBJ1-5; TRBD1 matches at 7 bases. The V gene end was trimmed by 1 base and the J gene end by 7 bases; junction bases not matched to a gene: 7. Germline V gives CDR1 SNHLY, CDR2 FYNNEI. The CDR3 is 15 amino acids. The CDR3 bases are TGTGCCAGCAGTGAAGGCCGGACAGGTCGCCAGCCCCAGCATTTT. Translated, it gives CASSEGRTGRQPQHF.

This clone has only one observation. The rearrangement uses TRBV19 and TRBJ1-1; D is uncertain. The CDR3 sequence is 13 residues long. Germline V lookup: CDR1 LNHDA, CDR2 SQIVND (reference sequence). V was clipped by 5 bases and J by 1 base, with 8 bases between them. This CDR3 reads CASSSTWNTEAFF. DNA of the CDR3: TGTGCCAGTAGTTCGACTTGGAACACTGAAGCTTTCTTT.

The chain uses TRBV6-5 and TRBJ1-2, with D uncertain. V dropped 0 bases and J dropped 4 bases, with 6 bases sitting between them. The CDR3 runs to 13 residues. CDR1 and CDR2 from the germline V gene are MNHEY and SVGAGI. CDR3 residues: CASSYSTVYGYTF. In DNA, the CDR3 is TGTGCCAGCAGTTACTCGACGGTCTATGGCTACACCTTC.

The chain employs TRBV27 and TRBJ2-2; perhaps TRBD1 as D (6 bases). The length of the CDR3 is 15 residues. Germline V lookup: CDR1 MNHEY, CDR2 SMNVEV (reference sequence). V dropped 7 bases and J dropped 4 bases, with 16 bases sitting between them. DNA of the CDR3: TGTGCCAGCAAACTTACGGGACAAATCACCGGGGAGCTGTTTTTT. Translating gives CASKLTGQITGELFF.

This clone was seen only once. V and J are TRBV28 and TRBJ2-1; D possibly corresponds to TRBD2 (6 bases). V lost 6 bases and J 5 bases, leaving 23 bases between the germline ends. The CDR3 is 17 residues long. Germline values: CDR1 MDHEN, CDR2 SYDVKM. CDR3 loop: CASSPGYGAGLNNEQFF. For the CDR3, the DNA is TGTGCCAGCAGCCCCGGATATGGAGCGGGCCTAAACAATGAGCAGTTCTTC.

The V gene is TRBV5-1, the J gene TRBJ1-2, with D unclear. The CDR3 spans 16 residues. CDR1 is SGHRS, CDR2 YFSETQ, per germline. V was clipped by 3 bases and J by 5 bases, with 20 bases between them. The CDR3 DNA reads as TGCGCCAGCAGCTCGGAAGGGCTGGGAGGGTATTATGGCTACACCTTC. It is translated as CASSSEGLGGYYGYTF.

Worth noting for this clone: Other nucleotide sequences from this sample produce the same CDR3. The chain combines TRBV7-7 with TRBJ2-1, with D possibly matching TRBD2 (6 bases). Trimming shortened V by 1 base and J by 3 bases, and 10 bases separated the two germline ends. The germline gives CDR1 SSHAT, CDR2 FNYEAQ (reference sequence). This CDR3 comprises 15 residues. The CDR3 sequence: CASSLGSGGYNEQFF. In DNA form, the CDR3 reads TGTGCCAGCAGCTTAGGTAGCGGCGGCTACAATGAGCAGTTCTTC.

The chain employs TRBV6-1 and TRBJ1-4; a possible D gene is TRBD1 (5 bases). Trimming removed 0 bases from V and 0 bases from J, with 20 bases in between. CDR3 length equals 20 residues. The germline CDR1 and CDR2 sequences are MNHNS and SASEGT. As DNA, the CDR3 is TGTGCCAGCAGTGAAGCGTGGCAGGGTAGGTTGGGAGCAACTAATGAAAAACTGTTTTTT. Its protein product is CASSEAWQGRLGATNEKLFF.

In its sample, this clone was seen once. The rearrangement links TRBV7-9 to TRBJ2-7; the D gene is possibly TRBD1 (7 bases). The CDR3 contains 13 residues. V was shortened by 3 bases and J by 2 bases, with 8 bases between the two germline ends. Germline assignment: CDR1 SEHNR and CDR2 FQNEAQ (reference sequence). This chain's CDR3 is CASSFRGAYEQYF. CDR3 DNA: TGTGCCAGCAGCTTCAGGGGGGCCTACGAGCAGTACTTC.

CDR3 DNA sequence: TGTGCCAGCAGGAACCCCACAGGGGGCAATCAGCCCCAGCATTTT. Protein product: CASRNPTGGNQPQHF. V gene TRBV6-1 combines with J gene TRBJ1-5, with 7 bases lining up with TRBD1. This CDR3 has 15 residues. The V gene's germline CDR1 is MNHNS and CDR2 SASEGT. Trimming at V came to 6 bases and at J to 2 bases, leaving 7 bases not matched to a gene.

This chain connects TRBV28 to TRBJ2-3, with TRBD2 as a possible D gene (8 bases). CDR1 is MDHEN and CDR2 is SYDVKM in the germline V gene. The length of the CDR3 is 13 residues. V gave up 8 bases and J gave up 7 bases, with 16 bases separating them. Written as DNA, the CDR3 is TGTGCCAGCGGGGACAGCGGGAGATATACGCAGTATTTT. This sequence encodes CASGDSGRYTQYF.

The rearrangement links TRBV2 to TRBJ1-1, with unresolved D. The V and J ends lost 8 bases and 13 bases respectively, with 17 bases between them. The germline V gene encodes CDR1 SNHLY and CDR2 FYNNEI. The CDR3 length is 11 residues. Here the CDR3 DNA reads TGTGCCAGCCATAACAGACCCCCGGATTTCTTT. This sequence encodes CASHNRPPDFF.

The chain links TRBV7-9 to TRBJ1-2; D unresolved. Germline CDR1 SEHNR, CDR2 FQNEAQ (reference sequence). The ends were cut back, 1 base at V and 7 bases at J, with 10 bases in the middle. The CDR3 has 13 amino acids. CDR3 region: CASSLVGESGYTF. DNA for the CDR3: TGTGCCAGCAGCTTAGTTGGGGAGAGTGGCTACACCTTC.

This clone was seen only once. The DNA for the CDR3 is TGTGCCAGCAAGTGGGCCAATCAGCCCCAGCATTTT. This codes for CASKWANQPQHF. This rearrangement joins TRBV27 to TRBJ1-5; D call uncertain. The CDR3 loop spans 12 amino acids. Trimming left V 7 bases short and J 3 bases short, with 7 bases between. Germline loops: CDR1 MNHEY, CDR2 SMNVEV (reference sequence).

This rearrangement joins TRBV29-1 to TRBJ2-7; the D gene is possibly TRBD1 (6 bases). Deletions cut 6 bases from V and 0 bases from J, with 12 bases between. This CDR3 has 13 amino acids. The germline CDR1 and CDR2 sequences are SQVTM and ANQGSEA. The CDR3 protein is CSVRQDASYEQYF. As DNA, the CDR3 is TGCAGCGTCAGACAGGACGCCTCCTACGAGCAGTACTTC.

This chain uses TRBV5-1 with TRBJ2-1, with 8 nucleotides matching TRBD2. The germline gives CDR1 SGHRS, CDR2 YFSETQ. V gave up 4 bases and J gave up 6 bases; unmatched junction bases: 6. This CDR3 contains 14 residues. This chain's CDR3 is CASSEPGTSNEQFF. The CDR3 bases are TGCGCCAGCAGCGAACCCGGGACTAGCAATGAGCAGTTCTTC.

This rearrangement joins TRBV7-3 to TRBJ2-1; 9 bases line up with TRBD2. In germline, CDR1 is SGHTA, CDR2 FQGTGA. With V trimmed by 8 bases and J by 9 bases, 11 bases remained unmatched. There are 14 residues in the CDR3. The CDR3 is CASASGMIGSEQFF. In nucleotides, the CDR3 is TGTGCCAGCGCTAGCGGGATGATAGGAAGTGAGCAGTTCTTC.

The chain combines TRBV18 with TRBJ2-6; no definite D call. The V and J ends lost 2 bases and 2 bases respectively, with 7 bases between them. The CDR3 length is 15 residues. From germline, CDR1 is KGHSH and CDR2 LQKENI. CDR3 sequence (DNA): TGTGCCAGCTCACCAAATGCTCCTGGGGCCAACGTCCTGACTTTC. It specifies CASSPNAPGANVLTF.

This clone was detected ten times or more. The V call is TRBV6-5, the J call TRBJ1-6; D unclear. The germline gives CDR1 MNHEY, CDR2 SVGAGI. The CDR3 has 15 amino acids. The ends were cut back, 7 bases at V and 7 bases at J, with 17 bases in the middle. CDR3 amino acids: CASTPSGPGNSPLHF. In DNA form, the CDR3 reads TGTGCCAGCACCCCCTCCGGCCCAGGCAATTCACCCCTCCACTTT.